The source of this T cell receptor beta chain is a study of identical twins. Using its own MiXCR run on the 5' RACE reads, TCRdb lists one record per CDR3 protein. The sample lists about 280,000 distinct CDR3 sequences; less than 9% were seen once. Findings and limits, study-wide: Its conclusions, products of cross-sectional statistical analysis, did not come from following the same donors.

No donor was unhealthy or non-Caucasian. Notes on this clonotype: As yet, its antigen is unknown.

CDR1 LGHDT and CDR2 YNNKEL come from the germline V gene (reference sequence). V gave up 4 bases and J gave up 5 bases, with 11 bases separating them. The CDR3 contains 13 residues. This sample was shared with a second study, whose subject was yellow fever vaccine responses in identical twins.

The chain combines TRBV3-1 with TRBJ2-5; D might be TRBD1 (5 bases). The specimen was memory (CD45RO+) T cells sorted from blood. This receptor was identified in a woman under 30 in good health. CDR3: CASSPGMGETQYF. The CDR3 nucleotides read TGTGCCAGCAGCCCAGGGATGGGGGAGACCCAGTACTTC.